This TCR beta chain was found in a study of CD8+ T cells in alopecia areata. Once RNA had been extracted, it was reverse transcribed into cDNA to act as the sequencing template. Here immunoSEQ multiplex PCR was the method, and the copy in TCRdb shows in-frame clones only, minus some. The sample shows approximately 110,000 clones, around 53% of them seen only once. Germline V lookup: CDR1 MNHEY, CDR2 SMNVEV (reference sequence). After removal of 5 bases from V and 4 bases from J, the junction contained 10 bases not matched to a gene. The CDR3 extends over 16 amino acids. Specified treatment: oral pan-JAK inhibitor, 5-10 mg twice daily. Patients with alopecia areata provided lesional scalp punch biopsies as well as peripheral blood.

This sequence originates from a human donor with alopecia areata. Material: CD8+ T cells sorted from blood, obtained at week 24, from a patient treated with tofacitinib. This chain joins TRBV27 and TRBJ1-5; 8 bases match TRBD1. The CDR3 region has the DNA TGTGCCAGCAGTCCGGACAGGGCTGGGTTTAATCAGCCCCAGCATTTT. Residues: CASSPDRAGFNQPQHF.